Detailed here is one TCR beta chain. Its antigen is unknown. The sample comes from a study of T cell repertoires in cytomegalovirus infection. TCRdb recomputed calls from the reads with MiXCR, one row per CDR3 protein. The sample lists roughly 990,000 distinct CDR3 sequences, roughly 31% seen once, with over 12% in the top ten. Study findings and constraints: Cumulative public TCR beta family frequency identified CMV carriers with the relevant HLA.

The germline V gene has CDR1 MGHRA and CDR2 YSYEKL. The CDR3 sequence is 13 residues long. V was clipped by 8 bases and J by 3 bases, with 11 bases between them. The TCR originated in a human donor in good health (CMV status not recorded). Some clones in this sample may be carry-over from other donors' samples. Sequencing used cultured CD8+ T cells from PBMCs, obtained from culture after CMV antigen stimulation. V is TRBV4-1 and J is TRBJ1-5, with TRBD1 as a possible D gene (5 bases). CDR3 nucleotide sequence: TGCGCCAGCGGACCAGGGTCCAATCAGCCCCAGCATTTT. It codes for CASGPGSNQPQHF.